A selection of T cell receptor beta chains follows, all from one sample in a study of CD8+ T cells in alopecia areata. Here immunoSEQ multiplex PCR was the method, and the copy in TCRdb shows in-frame clones only, minus some. The data show around 190,000 clones, roughly 60% seen once. The specimen was CD4+ T cells sorted from blood, collected at week 24, from a patient treated with tofacitinib. The source of these receptors is a human donor with alopecia areata. Both conserved end residues are part of each CDR3. The D gene is left open where the match is weak. Size is stated for part of the rows, as once, few or many counts, or as a class when the clone is expanded.

>TRBV2|TRBD2|.|TRBJ2-2
TGTGCCAGCAGGGGATCCGGGGGGTACACCGGGGAGCTGTTTTTT
CASRGSGGYTGELFF
>TRBV4-1|.|once|TRBJ1-2
TGCGCCAGCAGCCAAGTCCGTGGCGGCTACACCTTC
CASSQVRGGYTF
>TRBV11-2|.|.|TRBJ2-1
TGTGCCAGCAGCTTAGATAGTCGATATTTGTTCTTC
CASSLDSRYLFF
>TRBV2|.|.|TRBJ1-1
TGTGCCAGCACCATACAGGGTAGCGGGACTGAAGCTTTCTTT
CASTIQGSGTEAFF
>TRBV30|.|once|TRBJ1-1
TGTGCCTGGAGTGTCAGCACTAACACTGAAGCTTTCTTT
CAWSVSTNTEAFF
>TRBV7-2|.|.|TRBJ2-1
TGTGCCAGCAGCTTAGAACTAGACAATGAGCAGTTCTTC
CASSLELDNEQFF
>TRBV29-1|TRBD2|.|TRBJ2-3
TGCAGCGGTGGACTAGCGGGGGGACCAGGGGATACGCAGTATTTT
CSGGLAGGPGDTQYF
>TRBV18|.|.|TRBJ1-1
TGTGCCAGCTCACCACCGGCAGACACTGAAGCTTTCTTT
CASSPPADTEAFF
>TRBV29-1|.|.|TRBJ1-2
TGCAGCGTTGATGGGGGAGGGGGACCCAACTATGGCTACACCTTC
CSVDGGGGPNYGYTF
>TRBV7-9|.|many|TRBJ1-4
TGTGCCAGCAGCTTATCGCGGCAGATTAATGAAAAACTGTTTTTT
CASSLSRQINEKLFF
>TRBV15|TRBD1|many|TRBJ1-5
TGTGCCACCAGAACCGGGACAGGGGTCAATCAGCCCCAGCATTTT
CATRTGTGVNQPQHF
>TRBV6-5|.|.|TRBJ2-5
TGTGCCAGCAGTTACTCGTGGGGGGGCGGAGAGACCCAGTACTTC
CASSYSWGGGETQYF
>TRBV30|.|.|TRBJ2-7
TGTGCCTGGAGTGTAAAGGCCGGAGTGAGCTCCTACGAGCAGTACTTC
CAWSVKAGVSSYEQYF
>TRBV5-6|.|.|TRBJ2-6
TGTGCCAGCAGCCTAAAGGTGGCCCATGGGGCCAACGTCCTGACTTTC
CASSLKVAHGANVLTF
>TRBV5-1|.|.|TRBJ2-7
TGCGCCAGCAGCTTGGAGGTGGCTACATCCTACGAGCAGTACTTC
CASSLEVATSYEQYF
>TRBV5-6|TRBD2|.|TRBJ2-1
TGTGCCAGCAGCTTAGCGGGACTAGCCCTAGGTGAGCAGTTCTTC
CASSLAGLALGEQFF
>TRBV4-3|.|.|TRBJ1-2
TGCGCCAGCAGCCAAGTGGGGGGGACTAACTATGGCTACACCTTC
CASSQVGGTNYGYTF
>TRBV7-2|.|.|TRBJ1-1
TGTGCCAGCAGCTTTGCAGGGGATAACACTGAAGCTTTCTTT
CASSFAGDNTEAFF
>TRBV30|TRBD1|.|TRBJ2-1
TGTGCCTGGAGCGGCCGTATCGGGACAGGACATAACAATGAGCAGTTCTTC
CAWSGRIGTGHNNEQFF
>TRBV30|TRBD1|.|TRBJ1-1
TGTGCCTGGGGAGACAGGGGCACTGAAGCTTTCTTT
CAWGDRGTEAFF
>TRBV9|TRBD1|.|TRBJ2-6
TGTGCCAGCAGCGTCAACCGGGACAGGGTCTCTGGGGCCAACGTCCTGACTTTC
CASSVNRDRVSGANVLTF
>TRBV25-1|.|few|TRBJ1-1
TGTGCCAGCAAGGCACAGGGGAACACTGAAGCTTTCTTT
CASKAQGNTEAFF
>TRBV2|TRBD1|few|TRBJ2-5
TGTGCCAGCAGTCGGACAGGGGGCAGGGAGACCCAGTACTTC
CASSRTGGRETQYF
>TRBV18|.|few|TRBJ2-1
TGTGCCAGCTCACCAGTGCAGCACGGACAGTCTAACAATGAGCAGTTCTTC
CASSPVQHGQSNNEQFF